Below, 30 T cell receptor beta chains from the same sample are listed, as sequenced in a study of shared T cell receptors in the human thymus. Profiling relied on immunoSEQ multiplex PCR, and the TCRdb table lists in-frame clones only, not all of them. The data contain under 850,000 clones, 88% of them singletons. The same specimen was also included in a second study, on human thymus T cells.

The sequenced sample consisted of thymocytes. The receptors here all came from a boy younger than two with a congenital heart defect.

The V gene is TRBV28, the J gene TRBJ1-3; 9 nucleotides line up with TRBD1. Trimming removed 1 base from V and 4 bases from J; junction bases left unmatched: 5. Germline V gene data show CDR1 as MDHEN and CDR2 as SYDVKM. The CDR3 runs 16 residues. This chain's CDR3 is CASSLLRQGGGNTIYF. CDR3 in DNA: TGTGCCAGCAGTTTATTGAGACAGGGGGGCGGAAACACCATATATTTT.

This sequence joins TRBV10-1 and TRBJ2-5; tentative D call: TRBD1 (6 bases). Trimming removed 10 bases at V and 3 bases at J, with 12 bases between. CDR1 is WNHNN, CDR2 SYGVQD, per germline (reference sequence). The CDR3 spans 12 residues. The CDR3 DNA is TGCGCCACCTACAGGGAGAAAGAGACCCAGTACTTC. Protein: CATYREKETQYF.

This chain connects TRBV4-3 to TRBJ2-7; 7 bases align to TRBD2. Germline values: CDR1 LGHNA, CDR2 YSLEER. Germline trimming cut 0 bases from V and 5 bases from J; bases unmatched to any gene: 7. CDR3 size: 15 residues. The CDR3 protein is CASSQDGGSFHEQYF. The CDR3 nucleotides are TGCGCCAGCAGCCAAGATGGCGGGAGCTTCCACGAGCAGTACTTC.

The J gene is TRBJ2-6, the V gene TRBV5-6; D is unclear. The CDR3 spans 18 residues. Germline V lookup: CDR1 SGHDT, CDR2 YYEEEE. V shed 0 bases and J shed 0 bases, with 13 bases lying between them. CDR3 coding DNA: TGTGCCAGCAGCTTGGGTATGGCGGAAATCTCTGGGGCCAACGTCCTGACTTTC. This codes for CASSLGMAEISGANVLTF.

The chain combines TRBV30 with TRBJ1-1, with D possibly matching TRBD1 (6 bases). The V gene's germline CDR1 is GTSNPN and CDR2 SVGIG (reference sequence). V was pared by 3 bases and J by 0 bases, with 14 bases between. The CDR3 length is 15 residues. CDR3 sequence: CAWRPEDSMNTEAFF. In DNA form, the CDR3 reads TGTGCCTGGAGACCAGAGGACAGCATGAACACTGAAGCTTTCTTT.

CDR3 DNA: TGTGCCAGCAGCCCCCCGGGACTCCCAAAAGCCCAGTCCTACGAGCAGTACTTC. This gives the protein CASSPPGLPKAQSYEQYF. The chain employs TRBV11-2 and TRBJ2-7; perhaps TRBD2 as D (6 bases). Looked up from germline, CDR1 is SGHAT and CDR2 is FQNNGV. V was pared by 5 bases and J by 1 base, with 24 bases between. CDR3 length: 18 amino acids.

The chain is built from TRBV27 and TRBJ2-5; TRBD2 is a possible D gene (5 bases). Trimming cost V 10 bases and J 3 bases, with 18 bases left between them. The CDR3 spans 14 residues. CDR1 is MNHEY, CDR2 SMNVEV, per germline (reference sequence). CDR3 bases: TGTGCCACCCCCCGGTCTAGCAGAAAAGAGACCCAGTACTTC. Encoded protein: CATPRSSRKETQYF.

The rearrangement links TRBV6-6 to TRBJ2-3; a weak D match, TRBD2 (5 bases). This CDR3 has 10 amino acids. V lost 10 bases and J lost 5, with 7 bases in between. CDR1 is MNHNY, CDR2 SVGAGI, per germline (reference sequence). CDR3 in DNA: TGTGCCACCCGGGGAGATACGCAGTATTTT. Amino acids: CATRGDTQYF.

The chain's CDR3 is CASSDSGEGGRQETQYF. CDR3 sequence (DNA): TGTGCCAGCAGTGACTCAGGGGAGGGGGGACGGCAAGAGACCCAGTACTTC. This chain links TRBV6-4 with TRBJ2-5; maybe TRBD2 (7 bases). The germline V gene encodes CDR1 MRHNA and CDR2 SNTAGT. Trimming cost V 0 bases and J 2 bases, with 16 bases left between them. This CDR3 contains 17 residues.

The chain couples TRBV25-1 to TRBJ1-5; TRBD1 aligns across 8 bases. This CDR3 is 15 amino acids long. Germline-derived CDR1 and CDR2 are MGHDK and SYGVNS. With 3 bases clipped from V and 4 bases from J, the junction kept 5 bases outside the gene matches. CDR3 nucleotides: TGTGCCAGCAGTGACGGACAGGGATTGAATCAGCCCCAGCATTTT. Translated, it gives CASSDGQGLNQPQHF.

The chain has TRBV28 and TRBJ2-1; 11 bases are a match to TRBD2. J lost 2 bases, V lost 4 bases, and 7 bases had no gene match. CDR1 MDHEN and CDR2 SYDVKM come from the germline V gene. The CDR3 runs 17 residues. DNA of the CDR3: TGTGCCAGCAGTTCCATGACTAGCGGGATTACCTACAATGAGCAGTTCTTC. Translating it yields CASSSMTSGITYNEQFF.

The CDR3 DNA sequence: TGCGCCAGCAGCTGGGGGGGATCCAGCTCCTACAATGAGCAGTTCTTC. Amino acids: CASSWGGSSSYNEQFF. This rearrangement joins TRBV5-1 to TRBJ2-1; 7 positions match TRBD2. The CDR3 is 16 residues long. V shed 3 bases and J 0 bases; nucleotides not matched to a gene: 6. The V gene's germline CDR1 is SGHRS and CDR2 YFSETQ.

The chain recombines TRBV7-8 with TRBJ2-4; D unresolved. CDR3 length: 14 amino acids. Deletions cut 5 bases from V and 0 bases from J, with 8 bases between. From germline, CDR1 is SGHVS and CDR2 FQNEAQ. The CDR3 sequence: CASSTGVAKNIQYF. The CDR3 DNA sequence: TGTGCCAGCAGCACCGGAGTAGCCAAAAACATTCAGTACTTC.

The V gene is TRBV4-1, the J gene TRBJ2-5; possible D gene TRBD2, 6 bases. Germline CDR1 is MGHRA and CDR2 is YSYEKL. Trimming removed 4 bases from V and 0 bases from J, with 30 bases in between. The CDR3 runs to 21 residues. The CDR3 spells CASSLKGTGVSSPAYQETQYF. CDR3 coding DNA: TGCGCCAGCAGCCTAAAGGGGACGGGGGTTAGTAGTCCGGCGTACCAAGAGACCCAGTACTTC.

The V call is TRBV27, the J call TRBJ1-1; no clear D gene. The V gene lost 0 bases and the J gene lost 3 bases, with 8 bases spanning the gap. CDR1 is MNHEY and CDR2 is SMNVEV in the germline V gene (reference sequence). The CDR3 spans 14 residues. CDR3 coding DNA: TGTGCCAGCAGTTTATCACATGAGGACACTGAAGCTTTCTTT. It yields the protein CASSLSHEDTEAFF.

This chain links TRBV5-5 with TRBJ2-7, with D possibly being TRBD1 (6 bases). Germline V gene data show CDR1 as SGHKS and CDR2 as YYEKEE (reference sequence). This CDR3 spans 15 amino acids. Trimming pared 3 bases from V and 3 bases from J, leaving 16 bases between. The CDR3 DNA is TGTGCCAGCAGCTCCCCAGCCACAGGGTTCTACGAGCAGTACTTC. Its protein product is CASSSPATGFYEQYF.

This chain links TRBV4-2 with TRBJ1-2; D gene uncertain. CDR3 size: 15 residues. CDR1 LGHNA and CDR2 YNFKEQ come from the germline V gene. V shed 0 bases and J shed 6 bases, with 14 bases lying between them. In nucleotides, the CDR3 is TGTGCCAGCAGCCAAGAACCCGGAGAAGGCGATGGCTACACCTTC. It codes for CASSQEPGEGDGYTF.

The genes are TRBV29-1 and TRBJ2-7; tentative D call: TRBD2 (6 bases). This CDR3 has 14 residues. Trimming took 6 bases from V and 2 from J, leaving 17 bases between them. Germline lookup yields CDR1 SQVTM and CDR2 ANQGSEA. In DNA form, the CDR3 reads TGCAGCGTGGATGTGGGGGAGGCGCCCTACGAGCAGTACTTC. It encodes CSVDVGEAPYEQYF.

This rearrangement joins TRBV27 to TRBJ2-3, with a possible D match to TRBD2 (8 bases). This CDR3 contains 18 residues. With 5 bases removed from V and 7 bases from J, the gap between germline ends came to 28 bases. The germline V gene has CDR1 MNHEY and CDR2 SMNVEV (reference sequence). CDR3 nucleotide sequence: TGTGCCAGCAGTCCCTCGCAGGGGGGCGAAAATAGCGGGAATACGCAGTATTTT. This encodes CASSPSQGGENSGNTQYF.

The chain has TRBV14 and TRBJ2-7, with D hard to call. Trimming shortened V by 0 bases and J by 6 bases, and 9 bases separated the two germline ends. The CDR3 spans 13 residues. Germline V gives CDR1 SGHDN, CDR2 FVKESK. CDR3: CASSQERGGEQYF. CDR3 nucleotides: TGTGCCAGCAGCCAAGAACGCGGCGGCGAGCAGTACTTC. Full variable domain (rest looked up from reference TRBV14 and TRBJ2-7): EAGVTQFPSHSVIEKGQTVTLRCDPISGHDNLYWYRRVMGKEIKFLLHFVKESKQDESGMPNNRFLAERTGGTYSTLKVQPAELEDSGVYFCASSQERGGEQYFGPGTRLTVT.

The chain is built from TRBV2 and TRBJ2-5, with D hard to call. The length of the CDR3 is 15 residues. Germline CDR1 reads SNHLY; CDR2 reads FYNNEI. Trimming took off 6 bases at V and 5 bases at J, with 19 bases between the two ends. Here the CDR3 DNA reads TGTGCCAGCAGACTACTCCTTCCCCGCACTGAGACCCAGTACTTC. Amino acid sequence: CASRLLLPRTETQYF.

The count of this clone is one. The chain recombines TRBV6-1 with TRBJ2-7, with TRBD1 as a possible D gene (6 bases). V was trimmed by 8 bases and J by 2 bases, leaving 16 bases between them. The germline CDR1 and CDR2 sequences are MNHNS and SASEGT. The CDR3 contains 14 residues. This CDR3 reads CASRQAGPPYEQYF. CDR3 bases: TGTGCCAGCCGACAGGCGGGTCCCCCCTACGAGCAGTACTTC.

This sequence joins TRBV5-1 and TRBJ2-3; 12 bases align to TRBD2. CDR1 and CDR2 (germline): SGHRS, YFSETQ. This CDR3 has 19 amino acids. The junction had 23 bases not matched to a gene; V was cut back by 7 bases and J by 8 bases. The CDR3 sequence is CASAARLAGVVGALGTQYF. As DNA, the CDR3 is TGCGCCAGCGCCGCCCGACTAGCGGGAGTAGTTGGGGCGTTGGGTACGCAGTATTTT. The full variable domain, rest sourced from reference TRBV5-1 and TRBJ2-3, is KAGVTQTPRYLIKTRGQQVTLSCSPISGHRSVSWYQQTPGQGLQFLFEYFSETQRNKGNFPGRFSGRQFSNSRSEMNVSTLELGDSALYLCASAARLAGVVGALGTQYFGPGTRLTVL.

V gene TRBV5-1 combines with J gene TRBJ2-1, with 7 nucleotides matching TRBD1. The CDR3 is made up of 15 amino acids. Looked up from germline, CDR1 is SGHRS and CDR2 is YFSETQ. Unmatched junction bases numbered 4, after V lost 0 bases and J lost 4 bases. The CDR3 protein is CASSLAPGGYNEQFF. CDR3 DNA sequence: TGCGCCAGCAGCTTGGCCCCAGGGGGTTACAATGAGCAGTTCTTC.

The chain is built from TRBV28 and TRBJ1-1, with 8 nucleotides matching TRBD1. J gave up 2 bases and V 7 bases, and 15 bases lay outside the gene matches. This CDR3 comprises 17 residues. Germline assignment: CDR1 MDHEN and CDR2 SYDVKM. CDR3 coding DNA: TGTGCCAGCACTGATACGGGACAGGAGGGGGTAAACACTGAAGCTTTCTTT. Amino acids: CASTDTGQEGVNTEAFF.

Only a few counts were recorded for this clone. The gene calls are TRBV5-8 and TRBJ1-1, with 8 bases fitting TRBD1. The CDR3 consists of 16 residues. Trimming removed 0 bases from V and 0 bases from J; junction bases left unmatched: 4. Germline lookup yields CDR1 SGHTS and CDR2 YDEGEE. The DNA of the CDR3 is TGTGCCAGCAGCTTGGCCAGGGGGCGGATGAACACTGAAGCTTTCTTT. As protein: CASSLARGRMNTEAFF.

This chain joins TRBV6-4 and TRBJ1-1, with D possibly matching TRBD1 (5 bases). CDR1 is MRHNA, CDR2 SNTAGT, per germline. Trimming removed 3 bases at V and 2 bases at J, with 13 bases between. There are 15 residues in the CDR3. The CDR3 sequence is CASSEGHPNNTEAFF. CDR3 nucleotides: TGTGCCAGCAGTGAAGGACACCCAAACAACACTGAAGCTTTCTTT.

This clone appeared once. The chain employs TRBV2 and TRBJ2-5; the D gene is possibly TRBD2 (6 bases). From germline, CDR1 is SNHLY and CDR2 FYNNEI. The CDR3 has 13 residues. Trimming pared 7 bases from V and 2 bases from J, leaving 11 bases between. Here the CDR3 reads CASKRREQETQYF. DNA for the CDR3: TGTGCCAGCAAGAGGAGGGAGCAAGAGACCCAGTACTTC.

As DNA, the CDR3 is TGTGCCAGCAGCCAAGCTCAAGTAGCGGGAGATAACAATGAGCAGTTCTTC. It specifies CASSQAQVAGDNNEQFF. The rearrangement joins TRBV4-2 to TRBJ2-1; 9 bases agree with TRBD2. Germline V lookup: CDR1 LGHNA, CDR2 YNFKEQ. Unmatched junction bases numbered 9, after V lost 1 base and J lost 5 bases. This CDR3 has 17 amino acids.

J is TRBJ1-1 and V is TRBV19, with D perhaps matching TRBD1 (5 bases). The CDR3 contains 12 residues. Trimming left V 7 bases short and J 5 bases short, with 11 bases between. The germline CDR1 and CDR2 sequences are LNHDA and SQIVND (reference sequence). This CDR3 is CASKARGTEAFF. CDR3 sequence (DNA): TGTGCCAGTAAGGCGCGGGGGACTGAAGCTTTCTTT.